There are a few counts of the clone carrying this T cell receptor beta chain. V lost 5 bases, J lost 5 bases, and 16 bases lay in between. This CDR3 is 14 amino acids long. CDR1 is MNHEY, CDR2 SVGAGI, per germline. One entry per CDR3 protein results from TCRdb running MiXCR on the RT-PCR reads. The table lists more than 55,000 distinct CDR3 sequences, less than 15% of them singletons, with over 25% in the top ten. The sample comes from a study of patients and donors after allogeneic stem cell transplantation. The receptor's source is a human donor who was either an allogeneic HSCT recipient or a stem cell or donor lymphocyte infusion donor (not recorded which). It is not recorded whose cells these are; they may come from a transplant donor. Sample: blood, either unsorted or a sorted T cell fraction (not recorded which). The chain recombines TRBV6-5 with TRBJ2-7, with no clear D. CDR3 region: CASSESPEVHEQYF. In DNA, the CDR3 is TGTGCCAGCAGTGAGTCGCCTGAGGTACACGAGCAGTACTTC.